Below, 28 T cell receptor beta chains from the same sample are listed, as sequenced in a study of blood T cell repertoires in COVID-19. Here immunoSEQ multiplex PCR was the method, and the copy in TCRdb shows in-frame clones only, minus some. The table shows some 220,000 clones, with over 75% occurring only once. Sequencing used peripheral blood. These receptors all stem from a woman in her sixties or seventies with COVID-19, enrolled during active disease.

V is TRBV6-1 and J is TRBJ1-5, with 9 bases matching TRBD1. Trimming took 2 bases from V and 2 from J; bases not matched to a gene: 4. The CDR3 spans 16 residues. Looked up from germline, CDR1 is MNHNS and CDR2 is SASEGT. CDR3 in amino acids: CASSERQGVGNQPQHF. The CDR3 region has the DNA TGTGCCAGCAGTGAAAGACAGGGGGTAGGCAATCAGCCCCAGCATTTT.

This chain connects TRBV12-3 or TRBV12-4 to TRBJ1-3; D not resolved. There are 12 residues in the CDR3. Between the trimmed V and J ends, which lost 6 bases and 4 bases, there was a span of 7 bases. Here the CDR3 DNA reads TGTGCCAGCAGCCCGAGGGGAAACACCATATATTTT. Residues: CASSPRGNTIYF.

This clone was recorded a few times. The rearrangement joins TRBV2 to TRBJ2-5, with 8 positions matching TRBD1. After removal of 5 bases from V and 2 bases from J, the junction contained 7 bases not matched to a gene. The V gene's germline CDR1 is SNHLY and CDR2 FYNNEI. The CDR3 is 15 amino acids. The CDR3 DNA reads as TGTGCCAGCAGTATCGACAGGGGACAACAAGAGACCCAGTACTTC. Its protein is CASSIDRGQQETQYF. Combining the CDR3 with reference TRBV2 and TRBJ2-5 gives the whole variable domain EPEVTQTPSHQVTQMGQEVILRCVPISNHLYFYWYRQILGQKVEFLVSFYNNEISEKSEIFDDQFSVERPDGSNFTLKIRSTKLEDSAMYFCASSIDRGQQETQYFGPGTRLLVL.

This clone was observed once. The chain carries TRBV10-3 and TRBJ1-3; TRBD1 agrees at 7 bases. The CDR3 sequence is 15 residues long. Germline loops: CDR1 ENHRY, CDR2 SYGVKD. Unmatched junction bases numbered 3, after V lost 4 bases and J lost 0 bases. This CDR3 is CAISAGTDSGNTIYF. In nucleotides, the CDR3 is TGTGCCATCAGTGCCGGGACAGACTCTGGAAACACCATATATTTT.

V gene TRBV4-3 combines with J gene TRBJ1-1; 8 bases are a match to TRBD1. Trimming cost V 3 bases and J 1 base; bases outside gene matches: 7. This CDR3 spans 16 amino acids. Per germline, CDR1 LGHNA and CDR2 YSLEER. The CDR3 DNA is TGCGCCAGCAGCCAGAGACAGGGGAGGCGGAACACTGAAGCTTTCTTT. Protein product: CASSQRQGRRNTEAFF.

The V gene is TRBV15, the J gene TRBJ1-2; 8 bases fit TRBD1. The junction had 7 bases not matched to a gene; V was cut back by 3 bases and J by 7 bases. The CDR3 covers 14 residues. Germline V gene data show CDR1 as LNHNV and CDR2 as YYDKDF (reference sequence). CDR3 amino acids: CATSRGGQGGGYTF. The CDR3 nucleotides are TGTGCCACCAGCAGGGGTGGACAGGGTGGTGGCTACACCTTC.

The chain couples TRBV6-1 to TRBJ2-7; 12 nucleotides line up with TRBD1. The length of the CDR3 is 15 residues. Germline CDR1 is MNHNS and CDR2 is SASEGT. V shed 5 bases and J 5 bases; nucleotides not matched to a gene: 7. The CDR3 DNA sequence: TGTGCCAGCAGTCCCCCGGGACAGGGGGCCCACGAGCAGTACTTC. It is translated as CASSPPGQGAHEQYF.

This chain joins TRBV19 and TRBJ1-5; 11 bases match TRBD1. There are 15 residues in the CDR3. CDR1 LNHDA and CDR2 SQIVND come from the germline V gene (reference sequence). The V gene end was trimmed by 7 bases and the J gene end by 6 bases; junction bases not matched to a gene: 8. Written as DNA, the CDR3 is TGTGCCAGTAATCTCGGGGGACAGGGGGGTCAGCCCCAGCATTTT. It yields the protein CASNLGGQGGQPQHF.

CDR3 sequence reads: CASSRQGANTGELFF. CDR3 nucleotides: TGTGCCAGCAGTAGACAGGGGGCGAACACCGGGGAGCTGTTTTTT. The V and J genes are TRBV25-1 and TRBJ2-2; 9 bases align to TRBD1. The CDR3 runs 15 residues. Trimming at V came to 5 bases and at J to 0 bases, leaving 1 base not matched to a gene. The V gene's germline CDR1 is MGHDK and CDR2 SYGVNS. Full variable domain (missing parts from reference TRBV25-1 and TRBJ2-2): EADIYQTPRYLVIGTGKKITLECSQTMGHDKMYWYQQDPGMELHLIHYSYGVNSTEKGDLSSESTVSRIRTEHFPLTLESARPSHTSQYLCASSRQGANTGELFFGEGSRLTVL.

This clone appeared a few times. The V gene is TRBV7-2, the J gene TRBJ1-1, with 7 bases aligning to TRBD1. The CDR3 is 13 residues long. CDR1 is SGHTA and CDR2 is FQGNSA in the germline V gene. Trimming at V came to 8 bases and at J to 5 bases, leaving 8 bases not matched to a gene. CDR3 in amino acids: CASALRGRTEAFF. The CDR3 region has the DNA TGTGCCAGCGCTTTGAGGGGGCGGACTGAAGCTTTCTTT.

V and J are TRBV18 and TRBJ1-3; D is undetermined. Trimming took 4 bases from V and 4 from J, leaving 11 bases between them. The CDR3 has 14 residues. Per the germline V gene, CDR1 is KGHSH and CDR2 is LQKENI. Here the CDR3 reads CASSRSGDGNTIYF. For the CDR3, the DNA is TGTGCCAGCTCACGCTCGGGTGACGGAAACACCATATATTTT. Complete variable domain (other parts from reference TRBV18 and TRBJ1-3): NAGVMQNPRHLVRRRGQEARLRCSPMKGHSHVYWYRQLPEEGLKFMVYLQKENIIDESGMPKERFSAEFPKEGPSILRIQQVVRGDSAAYFCASSRSGDGNTIYFGEGSWLTVV.

V is TRBV5-1 and J is TRBJ2-3; 11 bases fit TRBD2. The trim removed 3 bases at V and 2 bases at J, leaving 5 bases unmatched. This CDR3 comprises 16 residues. Germline V gives CDR1 SGHRS, CDR2 YFSETQ. CDR3 nucleotide sequence: TGCGCCAGCAGCTCCCATAGCGGGGGGGCCACAGATACGCAGTATTTT. This sequence encodes CASSSHSGGATDTQYF.

The chain combines TRBV7-2 with TRBJ1-2; 7 bases are a match to TRBD1. Germline values: CDR1 SGHTA, CDR2 FQGNSA. The CDR3 totals 14 residues. Trimming cost V 0 bases and J 8 bases; bases outside gene matches: 6. The chain's CDR3 is CASSLASRQGGYTF. The DNA of the CDR3 is TGTGCCAGCAGCTTAGCCTCCCGACAGGGAGGCTACACCTTC.

J is TRBJ2-2 and V is TRBV7-6; D unresolved. The CDR3 consists of 14 residues. Trimming took off 3 bases at V and 5 bases at J, with 10 bases between the two ends. Germline V gene sequence: CDR1 SGHVS, CDR2 FNYEAQ. This chain's CDR3 is CASSFGRATGELFF. CDR3 DNA: TGTGCCAGCAGCTTTGGGCGCGCGACCGGGGAGCTGTTTTTT. Looking up the rest from reference TRBV7-6 and TRBJ2-2 gives the full variable domain: GAGVSQSPRYKVTKRGQDVALRCDPISGHVSLYWYRQALGQGPEFLTYFNYEAQQDKSGLPNDRFSAERPEGSISTLTIQRTEQRDSAMYRCASSFGRATGELFFGEGSRLTVL.

J is TRBJ2-3 and V is TRBV5-1; the D gene is possibly TRBD2 (6 bases). Trimming took 3 bases from V and 5 from J, leaving 13 bases between them. Germline V gives CDR1 SGHRS, CDR2 YFSETQ. The CDR3 covers 14 residues. CDR3 residues: CASSYGGLRDTQYF. CDR3 sequence (DNA): TGCGCCAGCAGCTACGGGGGACTCAGAGATACGCAGTATTTT.

The CDR3 loop is CASTGTGGFNEQFF. The CDR3 DNA follows: TGTGCCAGCACCGGGACAGGGGGCTTCAATGAGCAGTTCTTC. The chain couples TRBV2 to TRBJ2-1; 12 bases align to TRBD1. With 7 bases clipped from V and 6 bases from J, the junction kept 4 bases outside the gene matches. In germline, CDR1 is SNHLY, CDR2 FYNNEI. This CDR3 comprises 14 residues. The variable domain in full, completed from reference TRBV2 and TRBJ2-1, reads EPEVTQTPSHQVTQMGQEVILRCVPISNHLYFYWYRQILGQKVEFLVSFYNNEISEKSEIFDDQFSVERPDGSNFTLKIRSTKLEDSAMYFCASTGTGGFNEQFFGPGTRLTVL.

The chain employs TRBV29-1 and TRBJ2-3; D not certain. From germline, CDR1 is SQVTM and CDR2 ANQGSEA. V lost 4 bases and J lost 1, with 6 bases in between. The CDR3 is 12 amino acids. The CDR3 DNA follows: TGCAGCGTTGTCGAGGGCACAGATACGCAGTATTTT. Its protein is CSVVEGTDTQYF.

The chain carries TRBV9 and TRBJ2-1, with D unresolved. Between the trimmed V and J ends, which lost 2 bases and 5 bases, there was a span of 8 bases. The V gene's germline CDR1 is SGDLS and CDR2 YYNGEE. There are 13 residues in the CDR3. The CDR3 region has the DNA TGTGCCAGCAGCGTTTTCCGTGACAATGAGCAGTTCTTC. As protein: CASSVFRDNEQFF.

The genes are TRBV7-9 and TRBJ2-2, with TRBD1 matching 9 bases. V dropped 5 bases and J dropped 5; count of bases not matched to a gene: 9. The CDR3 runs to 16 residues. Germline V CDR1 and CDR2: SEHNR, FQNEAQ (reference sequence). The CDR3 DNA reads as TGTGCCAGCAGCCGAACTACAGGGGGCGAAACCGGGGAGCTGTTTTTT. This encodes CASSRTTGGETGELFF. The full variable domain, completed using reference TRBV7-9 and TRBJ2-2, is DTGVSQNPRHKITKRGQNVTFRCDPISEHNRLYWYRQTLGQGPEFLTYFQNEAQLEKSRLLSDRFSAERPKGSFSTLEIQRTEQGDSAMYLCASSRTTGGETGELFFGEGSRLTVL.

V and J are TRBV11-2 and TRBJ1-1; 11 bases align to TRBD1. The junction had 4 bases not matched to a gene; V was cut back by 4 bases and J by 6 bases. Germline CDR1 is SGHAT and CDR2 is FQNNGV. CDR3 size: 14 residues. The CDR3 coding sequence is TGTGCCAGCAGCTCGGGACAGGGGGGGGCTGAAGCTTTCTTT. Its translation: CASSSGQGGAEAFF.

The chain is built from TRBV27 and TRBJ2-1, with D tentatively TRBD1 (6 bases). V lost 2 bases and J lost 0, with 11 bases in between. Germline V gene data show CDR1 as MNHEY and CDR2 as SMNVEV (reference sequence). This CDR3 contains 16 residues. The CDR3 loop reads CASSLGGASSYNEQFF. DNA of the CDR3: TGTGCCAGCAGTTTAGGGGGCGCAAGCTCCTACAATGAGCAGTTCTTC.

There are a few counts of this clone. The V call is TRBV27, the J call TRBJ1-6; 7 nucleotides agree with TRBD1. V lost 1 base to trimming and J lost 10 bases; unmatched junction nucleotides: 7. The CDR3 has 15 residues. In germline, CDR1 is MNHEY, CDR2 SMNVEV (reference sequence). The CDR3 reads CASSLLGGGGSPLHF. CDR3 DNA: TGTGCCAGCAGTTTATTAGGGGGCGGTGGATCACCCCTCCACTTT.

The chain's CDR3 is CASSLPSRGRFAEAFF. DNA for the CDR3: TGTGCCAGCAGCTTACCGAGCAGGGGGCGTTTCGCTGAAGCTTTCTTT. The J gene is TRBJ1-1, the V gene TRBV11-1; TRBD1 agrees at 8 bases. The germline V gene encodes CDR1 SGHAT and CDR2 FQDESV (reference sequence). Trimming removed 2 bases from V and 6 bases from J; junction bases left unmatched: 11. The CDR3 totals 16 residues.

J is TRBJ2-5 and V is TRBV5-4; 14 bases agree with TRBD2. In germline, CDR1 is SGHNT, CDR2 YYREEE (reference sequence). CDR3 size: 16 residues. The V and J ends lost 4 bases and 0 bases, in that order; junction bases with no gene match: 2. The CDR3, as DNA: TGTGCCAGCAGCGGGGGACTAGCGGGAGACCAAGAGACCCAGTACTTC. Translating it yields CASSGGLAGDQETQYF.

V and J are TRBV3-1 (or the pseudogene TRBV3-2) and TRBJ2-1; 11 bases fit TRBD2. The CDR3 contains 15 residues. J lost 4 bases, V lost 4 bases, and 3 bases had no gene match. The germline CDR1 and CDR2 sequences are LGHDT and YNNKEL (reference sequence). CDR3 in amino acids: CASSPLAGGYNEQFF. CDR3 in DNA: TGTGCCAGCAGCCCCCTAGCGGGGGGATACAATGAGCAGTTCTTC.

The J gene is TRBJ2-7, the V gene TRBV19, with TRBD2 matching 7 bases. The germline gives CDR1 LNHDA, CDR2 SQIVND (reference sequence). Unmatched junction bases numbered 10, after V lost 4 bases and J lost 1 base. This CDR3 contains 16 residues. CDR3 in DNA: TGTGCCAGTAGTACCCCATGGACTAGGGGATCCTACGAGCAGTACTTC. Its protein product is CASSTPWTRGSYEQYF.

V is TRBV29-1 and J is TRBJ1-2; D unclear. The V gene's germline CDR1 is SQVTM and CDR2 ANQGSEA. Trimming left V 2 bases short and J 0 bases short, with 4 bases between. This CDR3 is 12 amino acids long. CDR3 amino acids: CSVETTNYGYTF. In DNA form, the CDR3 reads TGCAGCGTTGAAACAACTAACTATGGCTACACCTTC. Full variable domain (rest looked up from reference TRBV29-1 and TRBJ1-2): SAVISQKPSRDICQRGTSLTIQCQVDSQVTMMFWYRQQPGQSLTLIATANQGSEATYESGFVIDKFPISRPNLTFSTLTVSNMSPEDSSIYLCSVETTNYGYTFGSGTRLTVV.

This clone was recorded once. The chain links TRBV19 to TRBJ1-1; tentatively, D is TRBD1 (6 bases). The germline CDR1 and CDR2 sequences are LNHDA and SQIVND (reference sequence). The CDR3 consists of 14 residues. Trimming left V 6 bases short and J 3 bases short, with 14 bases between. CDR3 sequence: CASRPPGADTEAFF. The CDR3 DNA reads TGTGCCAGTAGGCCCCCAGGGGCGGACACTGAAGCTTTCTTT.